Presented here are 29 T cell receptor beta chains from one specimen sequenced in a study of blood T cell repertoires in COVID-19. TCRdb's table, derived via immunoSEQ multiplex PCR, lists solely in-frame clones and lacks some. The repertoire holds tens of thousands of clones, with about 91% as singletons. The sample taken for sequencing was peripheral blood. These receptors were collected from a woman aged 55-69 years with active COVID-19.

V and J are TRBV5-1 and TRBJ2-2; a possible D gene is TRBD1 (6 bases). In germline, CDR1 is SGHRS, CDR2 YFSETQ. The length of the CDR3 is 14 residues. The V end was cut by 4 bases, the J end by 2 bases, with 9 bases between. The CDR3 DNA sequence: TGCGCCAGCAGCCACAGGGTTAACACCGGGGAGCTGTTTTTT. This gives the protein CASSHRVNTGELFF.

Only one count was recorded for this clone. The gene calls are TRBV7-6 and TRBJ2-7, with TRBD2 identical over 7 bases. Per germline, CDR1 SGHVS and CDR2 FNYEAQ. This CDR3 contains 14 residues. Losses at the gene ends were 1 base for V and 6 bases for J; bases not matched to a gene: 6. In DNA, the CDR3 is TGTGCCAGCAGCTTAGGGCTAGCGGAGTCCGAGCAGTACTTC. It is translated as CASSLGLAESEQYF.

This chain links TRBV30 with TRBJ2-7, with 8 bases identical to TRBD2. The junction had 10 bases not matched to a gene; V was cut back by 3 bases and J by 3 bases. The CDR3 has 15 residues. Germline V CDR1 and CDR2: GTSNPN, SVGIG (reference sequence). This chain's CDR3 is CAWRLAGTGVYEQYF. DNA for the CDR3: TGTGCCTGGAGATTAGCGGGGACCGGGGTCTACGAGCAGTACTTC. Filled out from reference TRBV30 and TRBJ2-7, the complete variable domain reads SQTIHQWPATLVQPVGSPLSLECTVEGTSNPNLYWYRQAAGRGLQLLFYSVGIGQISSEVPQNLSASRPQDRQFILSSKKLLLSDSGFYLCAWRLAGTGVYEQYFGPGTRLTVT.

The chain links TRBV7-6 to TRBJ2-7; 8 bases align to TRBD2. Trimming at V came to 1 base and at J to 4 bases, leaving 3 bases not matched to a gene. In germline, CDR1 is SGHVS, CDR2 FNYEAQ. This CDR3 comprises 14 residues. The CDR3 coding sequence is TGTGCCAGCAGCTTAGGGACTAGCCCTTACGAGCAGTACTTC. This gives the protein CASSLGTSPYEQYF.

The chain recombines TRBV7-2 with TRBJ1-2; a weak D match, TRBD1 (6 bases). Looked up from germline, CDR1 is SGHTA and CDR2 is FQGNSA. V was clipped by 5 bases and J by 4 bases, with 8 bases between them. The CDR3 loop spans 12 amino acids. CDR3 DNA: TGTGCCAGCAGCCAGGGGATCTATGGCTACACCTTC. The encoded protein is CASSQGIYGYTF.

The V and J genes are TRBV11-3 and TRBJ2-3; TRBD1 is a possible D gene (7 bases). Trimming stripped 5 bases from V and 0 bases from J, with 15 bases between. The length of the CDR3 is 16 residues. Germline assignment: CDR1 SGHNT and CDR2 YENEEA. CDR3 sequence: CASSAGGWGSTDTQYF. The CDR3 coding sequence is TGTGCCAGCAGCGCAGGGGGGTGGGGGAGCACAGATACGCAGTATTTT. The full variable domain, rest sourced from reference TRBV11-3 and TRBJ2-3, is EAGVVQSPRYKIIEKKQPVAFWCNPISGHNTLYWYLQNLGQGPELLIRYENEEAVDDSQLPKDRFSAERLKGVDSTLKIQPAELGDSAVYLCASSAGGWGSTDTQYFGPGTRLTVL.

This clone was seen a handful of times. The genes are TRBV6-5 and TRBJ1-4, with a possible D match to TRBD1 (6 bases). The V and J ends lost 8 bases and 7 bases respectively, with 14 bases between them. The germline V gene has CDR1 MNHEY and CDR2 SVGAGI. This CDR3 is 13 amino acids long. The CDR3, as DNA: TGTGCCAGCCGCAGGGGCCACGGTGAAAAACTGTTTTTT. Protein product: CASRRGHGEKLFF.

The rearrangement uses TRBV7-3 and TRBJ1-1; D gene uncertain. This CDR3 contains 19 residues. Trimming took off 2 bases at V and 0 bases at J, with 22 bases between the two ends. Looked up from germline, CDR1 is SGHTA and CDR2 is FQGTGA. CDR3 sequence (DNA): TGTGCCAGCAGCTTAGGGCCCCGGTCCGGGGTAGGGATGAACACTGAAGCTTTCTTT. Translating gives CASSLGPRSGVGMNTEAFF.

This clone was detected a few times. This chain links TRBV2 with TRBJ2-2; D is unclear. The CDR3 sequence is 13 residues long. The V end lost 7 bases, the J end lost 3 bases, and 9 bases lay between the germline ends. Looked up from germline, CDR1 is SNHLY and CDR2 is FYNNEI. CDR3 residues: CASNQRYTGELFF. The CDR3 DNA reads TGTGCCAGCAATCAGAGGTACACCGGGGAGCTGTTTTTT.

This clone was detected only once. V is TRBV12-3 or TRBV12-4 and J is TRBJ2-1; the D gene is possibly TRBD1 (6 bases). Between the trimmed V and J ends, which lost 6 bases and 7 bases, there was a span of 10 bases. CDR3 length: 12 residues. CDR3 coding DNA: TGTGCCAGCAGGTCAGGGGTGAATGAGCAGTTCTTC. As protein: CASRSGVNEQFF.

V and J are TRBV30 and TRBJ1-1, with a tentative D call TRBD1 (6 bases). V was trimmed by 4 bases and J by 5 bases, leaving 14 bases between them. CDR3 length: 13 amino acids. From germline, CDR1 is GTSNPN and CDR2 SVGIG (reference sequence). The CDR3 spells CAWNLGGRTEAFF. CDR3 DNA: TGTGCCTGGAACCTCGGGGGGCGAACTGAAGCTTTCTTT.

The J gene is TRBJ1-6, the V gene TRBV25-1, with TRBD1 identical over 9 bases. The germline gives CDR1 MGHDK, CDR2 SYGVNS. This CDR3 is built from 16 residues. After removal of 4 bases from V and 7 bases from J, the junction contained 8 bases not matched to a gene. The CDR3 bases are TGTGCCAGCAGTGGATCTGGGACAGGGTGGAATTCACCCCTCCACTTT. Translated: CASSGSGTGWNSPLHF.

The CDR3 is CASSLGGVAGNTIYF. The CDR3 coding sequence is TGTGCCAGCAGCTTGGGGGGGGTGGCTGGAAACACCATATATTTT. The rearrangement links TRBV5-4 to TRBJ1-3, with D tentatively TRBD1 (5 bases). Trimming removed 0 bases from V and 2 bases from J, with 9 bases in between. CDR3 size: 15 residues. CDR1 SGHNT and CDR2 YYREEE come from the germline V gene (reference sequence).

The rearrangement joins TRBV9 to TRBJ1-2; tentative D call: TRBD1 (6 bases). V was clipped by 4 bases and J by 1 base, with 8 bases between them. CDR1 and CDR2 (germline): SGDLS, YYNGEE. CDR3 length: 13 amino acids. CDR3 loop: CASSLDSNYGYTF. The CDR3 bases are TGTGCCAGCAGCTTGGACAGTAACTATGGCTACACCTTC.

This clone came up once. The chain is built from TRBV5-1 and TRBJ2-3; 10 bases line up with TRBD2. This CDR3 comprises 18 residues. CDR1 and CDR2 (germline): SGHRS, YFSETQ. With 0 bases clipped from V and 0 bases from J, the junction kept 7 bases outside the gene matches. The CDR3: CASSLGNSGGASTDTQYF. In DNA, the CDR3 is TGCGCCAGCAGCTTGGGTAACAGCGGGGGGGCTAGCACAGATACGCAGTATTTT.

J is TRBJ1-2 and V is TRBV5-6; TRBD1 agrees at 9 bases. V was pared by 7 bases and J by 7 bases, with 8 bases of the junction left unmatched. The CDR3 sequence is 13 residues long. Germline values: CDR1 SGHDT, CDR2 YYEEEE. DNA for the CDR3: TGTGCCAGCGGGAGGGACAGGGTTGGTGGCTACACCTTC. This codes for CASGRDRVGGYTF.

The gene calls are TRBV3-1 (or the pseudogene TRBV3-2) and TRBJ1-6, with a possible D match to TRBD1 (5 bases). Trimming shortened V by 2 bases and J by 5 bases, and 10 bases separated the two germline ends. The CDR3 consists of 15 residues. Germline-derived CDR1 and CDR2 are LGHDT and YNNKEL (reference sequence). The CDR3 here is CASSQQGSNNSPLHF. DNA for the CDR3: TGTGCCAGCAGCCAACAGGGATCGAATAATTCACCCCTCCACTTT.

The CDR3 nucleotides read TGTGCCAGCTCACCAGTCGGGGAGCAGTTCTTC. This translates into CASSPVGEQFF. This sequence joins TRBV18 and TRBJ2-1; D is unclear. V lost 2 bases to trimming and J lost 10 bases, with 6 bases between them. CDR1 is KGHSH, CDR2 LQKENI, per germline. The CDR3 covers 11 residues.

The table lists this clone with a few counts. The J gene is TRBJ1-4, the V gene TRBV5-1; TRBD1 agrees at 7 bases. The V gene's germline CDR1 is SGHRS and CDR2 YFSETQ. The CDR3 totals 14 residues. V was pared by 1 base and J by 5 bases, with 2 bases of the junction left unmatched. The CDR3 is CASSLRQGNEKLFF. CDR3 sequence (DNA): TGCGCCAGCAGCTTGCGACAGGGCAATGAAAAACTGTTTTTT.

This chain links TRBV5-1 with TRBJ1-2; D is unresolved. Germline V gene data show CDR1 as SGHRS and CDR2 as YFSETQ. V lost 0 bases, J lost 6 bases, and 12 bases lay in between. The CDR3 runs 14 residues. CDR3: CASSLVGQANGYTF. As DNA, the CDR3 is TGCGCCAGCAGCTTGGTAGGCCAGGCCAATGGCTACACCTTC.

This clone was counted a few times. The chain employs TRBV7-4 and TRBJ1-5; D unresolved. The CDR3 spans 17 residues. In germline, CDR1 is SGHVT, CDR2 SQSDAQ. Trimming stripped 1 base from V and 2 bases from J, with 15 bases between. This chain's CDR3 is CASSLERSTSCNQPQHF. The CDR3 DNA is TGTGCCAGCAGCTTAGAGAGGAGCACCTCCTGCAATCAGCCCCAGCATTTT.

This chain uses TRBV7-3 with TRBJ2-1, with TRBD1 as a possible D gene (6 bases). Germline lookup yields CDR1 SGHTA and CDR2 FQGTGA. Trimming stripped 2 bases from V and 8 bases from J, with 19 bases between. The CDR3 has 16 residues. The CDR3 sequence is CASSLYPGAEGHEQFF. DNA for the CDR3: TGTGCCAGCAGCTTATATCCAGGGGCAGAAGGTCATGAGCAGTTCTTC.

V is TRBV4-1 and J is TRBJ2-2; maybe TRBD1 (5 bases). V shed 4 bases and J shed 1 base, with 16 bases lying between them. Per the germline V gene, CDR1 is MGHRA and CDR2 is YSYEKL. The CDR3 totals 17 residues. In DNA, the CDR3 is TGCGCCAGCAGCCCCCTCCGCAGGGTGGGGAACACCGGGGAGCTGTTTTTT. Protein: CASSPLRRVGNTGELFF.

The chain has TRBV5-6 and TRBJ2-7; 8 nucleotides match TRBD1. V lost 2 bases, J lost 3 bases, and 10 bases stayed unmatched. CDR1 is SGHDT, CDR2 YYEEEE, per germline. The CDR3 runs 16 residues. The CDR3 coding sequence is TGTGCCAGCAGCTTCCTTTTGTGGACAGGGCGCTACGAGCAGTACTTC. It is translated as CASSFLLWTGRYEQYF.

The V and J genes are TRBV20-1 and TRBJ1-5; a possible D gene is TRBD1 (5 bases). This CDR3 is built from 13 residues. V lost 3 bases and J lost 7, with 13 bases in between. Germline CDR1 DFQATT, CDR2 SNEGSKA (reference sequence). The CDR3 region is CSASVRVGQPQHF. The DNA of the CDR3 is TGCAGTGCTAGTGTCAGGGTAGGACAGCCCCAGCATTTT.

The J gene is TRBJ1-5, the V gene TRBV19; D gene unclear. CDR1 and CDR2 from the germline V gene are LNHDA and SQIVND (reference sequence). The CDR3 sequence is 13 residues long. The V end was cut by 5 bases, the J end by 3 bases, with 8 bases between. This CDR3 reads CASSPGDNQPQHF. As DNA, the CDR3 is TGTGCCAGTAGTCCCGGGGACAATCAGCCCCAGCATTTT.

V gene TRBV29-1 combines with J gene TRBJ2-2; D might be TRBD1 (5 bases). Germline CDR1 and CDR2: SQVTM and ANQGSEA. The V end lost 5 bases, the J end lost 2 bases, and 9 bases lay between the germline ends. There are 13 residues in the CDR3. CDR3 nucleotide sequence: TGCAGCGTTCGGACATTAAACACCGGGGAGCTGTTTTTT. This sequence encodes CSVRTLNTGELFF.

The rearrangement joins TRBV3-1 (or the pseudogene TRBV3-2) to TRBJ2-2; possible D gene TRBD1, 6 bases. The CDR3 consists of 16 residues. Germline CDR1 reads LGHDT; CDR2 reads YNNKEL (reference sequence). Trimming took 2 bases from V and 0 from J, leaving 10 bases between them. The CDR3 is CASSQPGQANTGELFF. CDR3 coding DNA: TGTGCCAGCAGCCAACCGGGACAAGCGAACACCGGGGAGCTGTTTTTT.

The V call is TRBV5-1, the J call TRBJ1-1; D possibly corresponds to TRBD1 (5 bases). Trimming left V 9 bases short and J 1 base short, with 13 bases between. This CDR3 spans 13 amino acids. Per the germline V gene, CDR1 is SGHRS and CDR2 is YFSETQ. CDR3 sequence: CATTPGGNTEAFF. The CDR3 DNA sequence: TGCGCCACCACCCCCGGGGGGAACACTGAAGCTTTCTTT. Full variable domain (remainder filled in from reference TRBV5-1 and TRBJ1-1): KAGVTQTPRYLIKTRGQQVTLSCSPISGHRSVSWYQQTPGQGLQFLFEYFSETQRNKGNFPGRFSGRQFSNSRSEMNVSTLELGDSALYLCATTPGGNTEAFFGQGTRLTVV.